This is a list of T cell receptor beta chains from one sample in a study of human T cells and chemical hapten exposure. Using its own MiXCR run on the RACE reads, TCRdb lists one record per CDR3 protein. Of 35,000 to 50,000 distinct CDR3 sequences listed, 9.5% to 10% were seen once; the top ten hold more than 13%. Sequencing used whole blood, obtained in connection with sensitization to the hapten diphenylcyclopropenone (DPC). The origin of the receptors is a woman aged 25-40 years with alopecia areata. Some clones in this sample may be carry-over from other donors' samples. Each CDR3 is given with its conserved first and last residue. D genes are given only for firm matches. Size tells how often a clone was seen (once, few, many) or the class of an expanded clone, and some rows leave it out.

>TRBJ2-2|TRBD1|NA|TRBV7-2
CASSPWDSRGELFF
TGTGCCAGCAGCCCGTGGGACAGCCGCGGGGAGCTGTTTTTT
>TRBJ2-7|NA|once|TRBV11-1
CASSDGGVRRSFEQYF
TGTGCCAGCAGCGATGGTGGGGTAAGGCGCTCCTTCGAGCAGTACTTC
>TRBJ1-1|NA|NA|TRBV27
CASRPSLEPWVAFF
TGTGCCAGCAGACCGAGCCTGGAGCCCTGGGTAGCTTTCTTT
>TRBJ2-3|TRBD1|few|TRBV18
CASSRDSLTDTQYF
TGTGCCAGCTCACGGGACAGCCTCACAGATACGCAGTATTTT
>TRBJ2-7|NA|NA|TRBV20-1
CSASQQVSYEQYF
TGCAGTGCCAGTCAACAGGTCTCCTACGAGCAGTACTTC
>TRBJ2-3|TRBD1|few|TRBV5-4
CASSPVDGTGRTDTQYF
TGTGCCAGCAGCCCAGTCGACGGGACAGGGAGAACAGATACGCAGTATTTT
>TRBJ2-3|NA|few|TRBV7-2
CASSLSRVMTDTQYF
TGTGCCAGCAGCTTAAGTCGGGTGATGACAGATACGCAGTATTTT
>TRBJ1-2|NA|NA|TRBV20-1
CSAQDDYGYTF
TGCAGTGCCCAGGACGACTATGGCTACACCTTC
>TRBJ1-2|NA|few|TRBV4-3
CASSPRAKGYGYTF
TGCGCCAGCAGCCCCAGGGCCAAGGGCTATGGCTACACCTTC
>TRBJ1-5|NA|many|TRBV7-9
CAGQTDNQPQHF
TGTGCCGGACAGACGGACAATCAGCCCCAGCATTTT
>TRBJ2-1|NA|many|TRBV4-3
CASSQDGDGPYNEQFF
TGCGCCAGCAGCCAAGACGGGGATGGACCCTACAATGAGCAGTTCTTC
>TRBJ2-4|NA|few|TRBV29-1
CSVGYSQNIQYF
TGCAGCGTTGGGTACAGCCAAAACATTCAGTACTTC
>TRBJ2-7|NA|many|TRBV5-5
CASKSTDYEQYF
TGTGCCAGCAAGTCGACAGACTACGAGCAGTACTTC
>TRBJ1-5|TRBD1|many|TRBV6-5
CASSAGTADNQPQHF
TGTGCCAGCAGTGCCGGGACAGCAGACAATCAGCCCCAGCATTTT
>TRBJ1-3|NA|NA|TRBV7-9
CASTFVGRGNTIYF
TGTGCCAGCACCTTCGTGGGGCGCGGAAACACCATATATTTT
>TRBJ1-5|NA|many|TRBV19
CATSGVIGQPQHF
TGTGCCACCAGCGGGGTCATCGGGCAGCCCCAGCATTTT
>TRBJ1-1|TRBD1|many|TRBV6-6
CASRETGDEAFF
TGTGCCAGCAGGGAGACAGGGGATGAAGCTTTCTTT
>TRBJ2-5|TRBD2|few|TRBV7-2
CASSLPAGGRETQYF
TGTGCCAGCAGCTTACCAGCGGGGGGTCGGGAGACCCAGTACTTC
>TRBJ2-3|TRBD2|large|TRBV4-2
CASSQEAGGPDTQYF
TGTGCCAGCAGCCAAGAAGCGGGGGGGCCGGATACGCAGTATTTT
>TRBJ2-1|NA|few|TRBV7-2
CASTLLRASGEQFF
TGTGCCAGCACCCTTTTGAGGGCGAGTGGTGAGCAGTTCTTC
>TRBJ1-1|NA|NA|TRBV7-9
CASSWGLNTEAFF
TGTGCCAGCAGCTGGGGGCTGAACACTGAAGCTTTCTTT
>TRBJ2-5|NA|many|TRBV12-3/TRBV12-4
CASSVGGETQYF
TGTGCCAGCAGTGTGGGGGGAGAGACCCAGTACTTC
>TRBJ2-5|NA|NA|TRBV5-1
CASSFEGGGPQETQYF
TGCGCCAGCAGCTTCGAGGGGGGTGGCCCCCAAGAGACCCAGTACTTC
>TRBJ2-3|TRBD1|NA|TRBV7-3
CASGETGKPDTQYF
TGTGCCAGCGGTGAGACAGGGAAACCAGATACGCAGTATTTT
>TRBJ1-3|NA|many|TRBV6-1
CASSERRPGTGNTIYF
TGTGCCAGCAGTGAACGTCGACCAGGGACTGGAAACACCATATATTTT
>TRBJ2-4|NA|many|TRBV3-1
CASSGTGKFIQYF
TGTGCCAGCAGCGGGACGGGGAAATTCATTCAGTACTTC
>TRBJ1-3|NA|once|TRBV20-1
CSAEGDTGNTIYF
TGCAGTGCCGAGGGGGATACTGGAAACACCATATATTTT
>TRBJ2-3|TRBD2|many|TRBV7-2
CASSPPGLAGGPGGTQYF
TGTGCCAGCAGCCCACCGGGACTAGCGGGGGGGCCGGGGGGTACGCAGTATTTT
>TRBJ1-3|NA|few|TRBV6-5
CASSYSEALAGNTIYF
TGTGCCAGCAGTTACTCGGAAGCGTTGGCTGGAAACACCATATATTTT